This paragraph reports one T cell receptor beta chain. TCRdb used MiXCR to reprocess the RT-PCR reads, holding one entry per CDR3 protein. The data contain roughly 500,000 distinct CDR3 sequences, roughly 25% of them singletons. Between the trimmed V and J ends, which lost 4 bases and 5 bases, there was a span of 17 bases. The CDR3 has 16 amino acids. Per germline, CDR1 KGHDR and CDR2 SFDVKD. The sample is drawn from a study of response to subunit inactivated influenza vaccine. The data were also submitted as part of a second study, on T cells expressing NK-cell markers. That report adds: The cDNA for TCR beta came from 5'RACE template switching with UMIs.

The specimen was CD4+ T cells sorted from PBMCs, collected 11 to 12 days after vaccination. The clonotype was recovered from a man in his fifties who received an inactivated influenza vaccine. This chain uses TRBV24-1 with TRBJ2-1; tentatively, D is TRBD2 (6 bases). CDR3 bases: TGTGCCACCAGTGACCCTGACTACGGGGGACACAATGAGCAGTTCTTC. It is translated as CATSDPDYGGHNEQFF.